This TCR beta chain was retrieved from a study of T-cell memory formation after mild COVID-19. In TCRdb, the 5' RACE reads were re-called with MiXCR into one record per CDR3 protein. The repertoire holds about half a million distinct CDR3 sequences, with around a sixth as singletons. Study-level results: Contracting CD4+ clones lay largely in CM and EM, with CD8+ ones residing in EMRA.

The CDR3 extends over 16 amino acids. J gave up 5 bases and V 6 bases, and 10 bases lay outside the gene matches. Of note for this clonotype: Its antigen is currently unknown.

The chain links TRBV12-3 or TRBV12-4 to TRBJ2-5; 12 bases fit TRBD2. Sequenced: PBMCs or a T cell subset sorted from them (not recorded which). This TCR derives from an adult woman who had mild COVID-19 (a few samples of this study predate the infection). Cell type and time point are not known. Written as DNA, the CDR3 is TGTGCCAGCAGCCGTTCTAGCGGGGGGGCCCGGGAGACCCAGTACTTC. It is translated as CASSRSSGGARETQYF.